Below, 2 T cell receptor beta chains from the same sample are listed, as sequenced in a study of PD-1 blockade in mismatch repair-deficient tumors. Generated by immunoSEQ multiplex PCR, the TCRdb table keeps only in-frame clones and is missing some. The profile shows 100,000 to 150,000 clones, around 86% of them singletons. Sequences were derived from peripheral blood, sampled 44 weeks after starting pembrolizumab. These receptors came from an adult with mismatch repair-deficient cancer.

The CDR3 protein is CASSQSGTSGRRRAKNIQYF. CDR3 DNA: TGCGCCAGCAGCCAATCTGGGACTAGCGGGAGGCGGAGGGCCAAAAACATTCAGTACTTC. V gene TRBV4-1 combines with J gene TRBJ2-4, with 15 bases lining up with TRBD2. Per the germline V gene, CDR1 is MGHRA and CDR2 is YSYEKL. CDR3 length: 20 residues. V trimming: 2 bases; J trimming: 1 base; junction bases outside the gene matches: 9.

V is TRBV20-1 and J is TRBJ1-1; the D is unclear. CDR3 length equals 11 residues. With 3 bases removed from V and 1 base from J, the gap between germline ends came to 3 bases. Germline CDR1 is DFQATT and CDR2 is SNEGSKA (reference sequence). The CDR3 here is CSASQNTEAFF. The CDR3 nucleotides read TGCAGTGCTAGTCAGAACACTGAAGCTTTCTTT.